The clone carrying this T cell receptor (beta chain) showed up just a few times. The data are from a study of blood T cell repertoires in COVID-19. Study information: COVID-19 samples from acute and convalescent phases originated in the United States, Italy and Spain. In each case, the material was cDNA or gDNA derived from T cells, B-cell-depleted T cells, or PBMCs.

Seattle participants joined during active infection and were tracked over time. Per the authors' pipeline: Using reference gene primer amplification, nucleated cell counts were estimated. This table comes from immunoSEQ multiplex PCR, and its TCRdb copy is limited to in-frame clones, with some not included. V, J and clone size were drawn from that table, and D and trimming were deduced from the DNA. The sample consists of more than 300,000 clones, roughly 91% of them appearing once. This CDR3 has 13 amino acids. Germline V lookup: CDR1 SGHTA, CDR2 FQGNSA. Trimming removed 3 bases from V and 6 bases from J, with 9 bases in between.

This TCR was sampled from a woman aged 25-40 years with COVID-19, enrolled during active disease. The source material was peripheral blood. This sequence joins TRBV7-2 and TRBJ1-5; D gene uncertain. The CDR3 DNA is TGTGCCAGCAGCTTGGGTCAGGCTCAGCCCCAGCATTTT. Encoded protein: CASSLGQAQPQHF.